This T cell receptor (beta chain) derives from a study of T cell responses to AZD1222 COVID-19 vaccine. Study outcomes and limitations: Among vaccine-associated CD4 TCRs, coverage spanned spike, with dominance at 160-218 and 743-854. Spike-specific TCR breadth and depth rose after two AZD1222 doses.

Produced via immunoSEQ multiplex PCR; TCRdb's table is partial and in-frame only. The sample lists under 110,000 clones; more than 75% were seen once. Trimming pared 4 bases from V and 2 bases from J, leaving 12 bases between. Germline V gives CDR1 LNHDA, CDR2 SQIVND (reference sequence). The length of the CDR3 is 14 residues. In the case of this clone: What it binds is not known.

Sequenced material: peripheral blood, taken 28 days after the second AZD1222 dose. This clonotype was obtained from an adult who received the AZD1222 COVID-19 vaccine. The J gene is TRBJ2-7, the V gene TRBV19, with a weak D call TRBD1 (5 bases). The CDR3 nucleotides are TGTGCCAGTAGTAAGGCGGACATGCCCTACGAGCAGTACTTC. Its translation is CASSKADMPYEQYF. The whole variable domain, filled in from reference TRBV19 and TRBJ2-7, reads DGGITQSPKYLFRKEGQNVTLSCEQNLNHDAMYWYRQDPGQGLRLIYYSQIVNDFQKGDIAEGYSVSREKKESFPLTVTSAQKNPTAFYLCASSKADMPYEQYFGPGTRLTVT.